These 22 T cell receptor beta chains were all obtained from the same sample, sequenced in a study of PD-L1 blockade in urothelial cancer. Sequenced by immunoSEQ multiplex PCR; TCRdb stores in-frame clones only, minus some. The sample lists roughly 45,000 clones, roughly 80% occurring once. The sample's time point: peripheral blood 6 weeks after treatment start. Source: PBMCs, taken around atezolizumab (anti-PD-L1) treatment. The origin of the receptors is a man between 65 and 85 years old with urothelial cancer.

Written as DNA, the CDR3 is TGTGCCAGCAGCTTGGCCGCGACTAGCGGGGTCACCGGGGAGCTGTTTTTT. Its translation: CASSLAATSGVTGELFF. The chain joins TRBV5-8 to TRBJ2-2, with 11 bases fitting TRBD2. The CDR3 contains 17 residues. V shed 0 bases and J 4 bases; nucleotides not matched to a gene: 5. Germline values: CDR1 SGHTS, CDR2 YDEGEE.

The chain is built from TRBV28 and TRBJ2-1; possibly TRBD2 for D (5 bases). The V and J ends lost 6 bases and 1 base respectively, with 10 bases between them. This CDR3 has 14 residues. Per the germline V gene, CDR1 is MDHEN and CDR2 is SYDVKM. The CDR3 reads CASRERFSYNEQFF. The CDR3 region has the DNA TGTGCCAGCAGAGAGCGGTTTTCCTACAATGAGCAGTTCTTC.

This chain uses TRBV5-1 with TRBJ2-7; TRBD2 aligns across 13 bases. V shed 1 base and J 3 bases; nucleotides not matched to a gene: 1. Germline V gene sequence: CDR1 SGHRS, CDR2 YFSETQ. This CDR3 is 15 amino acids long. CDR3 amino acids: CASSLRTSGSYEQYF. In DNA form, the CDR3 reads TGCGCCAGCAGCTTGAGGACTAGCGGGAGCTACGAGCAGTACTTC.

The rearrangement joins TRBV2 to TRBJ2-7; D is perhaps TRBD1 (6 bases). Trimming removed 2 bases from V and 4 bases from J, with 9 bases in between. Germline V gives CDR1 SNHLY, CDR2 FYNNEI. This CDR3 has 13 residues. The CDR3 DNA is TGTGCCAGCAGTGAACGAGGGGGTTACGAGCAGTACTTC. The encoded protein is CASSERGGYEQYF.

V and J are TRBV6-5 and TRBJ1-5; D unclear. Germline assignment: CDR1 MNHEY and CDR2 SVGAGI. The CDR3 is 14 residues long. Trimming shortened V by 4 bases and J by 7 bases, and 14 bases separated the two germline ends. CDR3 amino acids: CASSSPLNRQPQHF. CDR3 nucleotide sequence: TGTGCCAGCAGTTCCCCTCTAAACCGCCAGCCCCAGCATTTT.

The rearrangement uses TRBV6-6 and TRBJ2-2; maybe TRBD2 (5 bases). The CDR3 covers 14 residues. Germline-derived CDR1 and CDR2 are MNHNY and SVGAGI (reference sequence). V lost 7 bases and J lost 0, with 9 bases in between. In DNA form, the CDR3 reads TGTGCCAGCATTATGGAGGCGAACACCGGGGAGCTGTTTTTT. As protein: CASIMEANTGELFF.

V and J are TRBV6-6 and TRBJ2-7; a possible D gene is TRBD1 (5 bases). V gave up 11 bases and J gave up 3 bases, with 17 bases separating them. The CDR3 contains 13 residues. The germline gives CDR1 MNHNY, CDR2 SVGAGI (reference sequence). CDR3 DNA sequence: TGTGCCGCCCGCACAGGACACCTCTACGAGCAGTACTTC. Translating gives CAARTGHLYEQYF.

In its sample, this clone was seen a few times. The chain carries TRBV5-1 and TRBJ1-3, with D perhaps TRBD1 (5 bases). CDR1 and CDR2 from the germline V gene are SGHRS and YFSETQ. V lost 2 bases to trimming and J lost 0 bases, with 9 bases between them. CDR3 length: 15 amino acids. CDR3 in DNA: TGCGCCAGCAGCTTCCGGGGGGACTCTGGAAACACCATATATTTT. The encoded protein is CASSFRGDSGNTIYF.

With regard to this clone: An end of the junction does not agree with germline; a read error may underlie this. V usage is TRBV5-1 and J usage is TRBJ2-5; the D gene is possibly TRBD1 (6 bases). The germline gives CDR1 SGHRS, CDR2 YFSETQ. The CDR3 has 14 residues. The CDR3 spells CASRLGQFQETQYF. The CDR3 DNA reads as TGCGCCAGCAGATTGGGACAATTCCAAGAGACCCAGTACTTC.

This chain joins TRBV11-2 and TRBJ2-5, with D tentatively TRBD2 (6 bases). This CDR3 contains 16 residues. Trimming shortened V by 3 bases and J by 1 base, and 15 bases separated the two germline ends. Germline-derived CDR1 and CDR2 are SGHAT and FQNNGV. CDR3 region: CASSLAAGFIQETQYF. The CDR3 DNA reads TGTGCCAGCAGCTTGGCGGCGGGATTTATCCAAGAGACCCAGTACTTC. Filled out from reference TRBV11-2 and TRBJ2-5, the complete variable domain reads EAGVAQSPRYKIIEKRQSVAFWCNPISGHATLYWYQQILGQGPKLLIQFQNNGVVDDSQLPKDRFSAERLKGVDSTLKIQPAKLEDSAVYLCASSLAAGFIQETQYFGPGTRLLVL.

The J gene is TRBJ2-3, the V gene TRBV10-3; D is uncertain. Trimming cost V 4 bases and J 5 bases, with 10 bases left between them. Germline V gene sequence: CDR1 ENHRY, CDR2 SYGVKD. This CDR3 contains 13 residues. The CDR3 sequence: CAISAPSGDTQYF. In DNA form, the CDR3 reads TGTGCCATCAGTGCCCCCAGTGGAGATACGCAGTATTTT.

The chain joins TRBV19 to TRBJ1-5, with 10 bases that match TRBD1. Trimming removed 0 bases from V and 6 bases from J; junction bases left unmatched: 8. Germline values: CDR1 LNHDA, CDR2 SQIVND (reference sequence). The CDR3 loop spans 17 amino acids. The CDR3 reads CASSIDGTGAIPQPQHF. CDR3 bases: TGTGCCAGTAGTATAGATGGGACAGGGGCGATTCCTCAGCCCCAGCATTTT. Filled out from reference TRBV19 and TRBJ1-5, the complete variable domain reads DGGITQSPKYLFRKEGQNVTLSCEQNLNHDAMYWYRQDPGQGLRLIYYSQIVNDFQKGDIAEGYSVSREKKESFPLTVTSAQKNPTAFYLCASSIDGTGAIPQPQHFGDGTRLSIL.

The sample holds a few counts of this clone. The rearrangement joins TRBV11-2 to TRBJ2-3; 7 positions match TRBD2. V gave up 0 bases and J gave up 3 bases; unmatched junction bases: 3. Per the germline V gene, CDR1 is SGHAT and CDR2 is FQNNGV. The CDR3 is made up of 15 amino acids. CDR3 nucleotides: TGTGCCAGCAGCTTAGACGGCGGGAGAACAGATACGCAGTATTTT. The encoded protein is CASSLDGGRTDTQYF.

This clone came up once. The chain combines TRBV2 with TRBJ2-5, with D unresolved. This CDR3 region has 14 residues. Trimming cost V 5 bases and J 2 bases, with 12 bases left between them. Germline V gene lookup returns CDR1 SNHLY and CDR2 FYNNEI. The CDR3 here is CASSRPDGQETQYF. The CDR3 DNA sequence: TGTGCCAGCAGTAGACCAGACGGGCAAGAGACCCAGTACTTC. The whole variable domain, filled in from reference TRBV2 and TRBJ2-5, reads EPEVTQTPSHQVTQMGQEVILRCVPISNHLYFYWYRQILGQKVEFLVSFYNNEISEKSEIFDDQFSVERPDGSNFTLKIRSTKLEDSAMYFCASSRPDGQETQYFGPGTRLLVL.

The CDR3 DNA reads TGTGCCAGCAGTGAAAGGATTGGACAGTTCAGGATAGGGCAGCCCCAGCATTTT. It encodes CASSERIGQFRIGQPQHF. The rearrangement joins TRBV6-1 to TRBJ1-5; a possible D gene is TRBD1 (6 bases). The ends were cut back, 2 bases at V and 7 bases at J, with 24 bases in the middle. Germline CDR1 and CDR2: MNHNS and SASEGT. This CDR3 has 18 residues.

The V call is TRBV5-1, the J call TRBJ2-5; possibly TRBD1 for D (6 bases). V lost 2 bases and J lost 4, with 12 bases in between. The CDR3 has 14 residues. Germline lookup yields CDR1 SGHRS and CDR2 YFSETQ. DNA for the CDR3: TGCGCCAGCAGCTTCAGGGGAGAGGGAGAGACCCAGTACTTC. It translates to CASSFRGEGETQYF.

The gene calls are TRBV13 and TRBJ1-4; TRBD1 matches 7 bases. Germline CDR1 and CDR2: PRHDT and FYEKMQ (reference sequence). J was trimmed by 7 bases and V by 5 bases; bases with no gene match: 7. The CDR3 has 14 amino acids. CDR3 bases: TGTGCCAGCAGCCGTGGACAGGATGTTGAAAAACTGTTTTTT. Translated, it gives CASSRGQDVEKLFF.

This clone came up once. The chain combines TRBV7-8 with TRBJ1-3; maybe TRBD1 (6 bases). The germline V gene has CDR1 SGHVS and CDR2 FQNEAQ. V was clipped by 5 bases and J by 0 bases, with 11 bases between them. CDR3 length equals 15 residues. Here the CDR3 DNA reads TGTGCCAGCAGCCCAACAGGGTCCTCTGGAAACACCATATATTTT. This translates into CASSPTGSSGNTIYF.

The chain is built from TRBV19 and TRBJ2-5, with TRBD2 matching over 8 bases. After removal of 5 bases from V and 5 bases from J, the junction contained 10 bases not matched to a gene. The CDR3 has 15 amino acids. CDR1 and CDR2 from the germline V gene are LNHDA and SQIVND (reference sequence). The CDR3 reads CASSPPGGVEETQYF. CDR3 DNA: TGTGCCAGTAGTCCCCCGGGGGGGGTTGAGGAGACCCAGTACTTC.

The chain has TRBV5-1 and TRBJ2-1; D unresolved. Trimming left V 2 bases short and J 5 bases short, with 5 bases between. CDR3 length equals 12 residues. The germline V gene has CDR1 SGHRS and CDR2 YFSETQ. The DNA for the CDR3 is TGCGCCAGCAGCTTTAATAACAATGAGCAGTTCTTC. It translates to CASSFNNNEQFF.

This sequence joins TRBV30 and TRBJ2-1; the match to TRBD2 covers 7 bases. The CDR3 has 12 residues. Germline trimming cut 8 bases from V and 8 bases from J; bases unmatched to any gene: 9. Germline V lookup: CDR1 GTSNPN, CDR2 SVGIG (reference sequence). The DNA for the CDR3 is TGTGCCCAACGGACTAGTTTCGATGAGCAGTTCTTC. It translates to CAQRTSFDEQFF.

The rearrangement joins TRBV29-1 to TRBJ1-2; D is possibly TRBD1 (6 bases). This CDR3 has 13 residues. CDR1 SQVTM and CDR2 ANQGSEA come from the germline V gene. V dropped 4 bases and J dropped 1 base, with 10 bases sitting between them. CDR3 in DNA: TGCAGCGTTGCCGAACAGGGTAACTATGGCTACACCTTC. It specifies CSVAEQGNYGYTF.